The 22 T cell receptor beta chains below come from one sample, sequenced in a study of spatial heterogeneity in lung cancer. TCRdb reanalysed the 5' RACE reads using MiXCR and keeps one entry per CDR3 protein. Seen here are roughly 46,000 distinct CDR3 sequences, roughly 12% observed once, and the top ten hold around 39%. Time point specified: sample taken at primary tumor resection. Frozen PBMC, nontumor lung or tumor provided whole RNA, which was sequenced unsorted. The starting material was PBMCs, obtained at surgery. Receptors were obtained from a female donor with early-stage non-small cell lung cancer.

This clonotype has only a few counts. The chain combines TRBV19 with TRBJ2-7; D unclear. Looked up from germline, CDR1 is LNHDA and CDR2 is SQIVND (reference sequence). The CDR3 sequence is 13 residues long. V gave up 6 bases and J gave up 6 bases, with 15 bases separating them. The chain's CDR3 is CASREAGFLEQYF. In DNA form, the CDR3 reads TGTGCCAGTAGAGAAGCCGGATTCCTCGAGCAGTACTTC.

The chain combines TRBV19 with TRBJ1-5; 9 bases are shared with TRBD1. This CDR3 spans 15 amino acids. Germline V gene data show CDR1 as LNHDA and CDR2 as SQIVND (reference sequence). J lost 3 bases, V lost 4 bases, and 4 bases had no gene match. The CDR3 reads CASSNDRGVNQPQHF. In nucleotides, the CDR3 is TGTGCCAGTAGTAACGACAGGGGGGTCAATCAGCCCCAGCATTTT.

This chain joins TRBV2 and TRBJ1-1, with D unresolved. Deletions cut 5 bases from V and 6 bases from J, with 10 bases between. CDR3 length: 12 amino acids. Germline CDR1 and CDR2: SNHLY and FYNNEI. The DNA of the CDR3 is TGTGCCAGCAGTTTCGGGGAGGCTGAAGCTTTCTTT. Its protein is CASSFGEAEAFF.

The rearrangement joins TRBV7-2 to TRBJ1-3; 10 bases are a match to TRBD1. Germline V gene sequence: CDR1 SGHTA, CDR2 FQGNSA. Trimming at V came to 5 bases and at J to 0 bases, leaving 10 bases not matched to a gene. The CDR3 spans 18 residues. This chain's CDR3 is CASSPRDRGFSSGNTIYF. Here the CDR3 DNA reads TGTGCCAGCAGCCCCCGGGACAGGGGCTTCAGCTCTGGAAACACCATATATTTT. Based on the CDR3 plus reference TRBV7-2 and TRBJ1-3, the full variable domain is GAGVSQSPSNKVTEKGKDVELRCDPISGHTALYWYRQSLGQGLEFLIYFQGNSAPDKSGLPSDRFSAERTGGSVSTLTIQRTQQEDSAVYLCASSPRDRGFSSGNTIYFGEGSWLTVV.

This clonotype was seen more than once but under ten times. The chain links TRBV27 to TRBJ1-2; no definite D call. Germline CDR1 and CDR2: MNHEY and SMNVEV (reference sequence). This CDR3 has 14 residues. V was pared by 2 bases and J by 0 bases, with 7 bases between. In nucleotides, the CDR3 is TGTGCCAGCAGTTTAGGAGGCTCTAACTATGGCTACACCTTC. It translates to CASSLGGSNYGYTF.

This clonotype was recorded many times. The chain combines TRBV7-9 with TRBJ1-5; D unresolved. The V and J ends lost 5 bases and 0 bases respectively, with 17 bases between them. Per the germline V gene, CDR1 is SEHNR and CDR2 is FQNEAQ (reference sequence). The length of the CDR3 is 17 residues. In nucleotides, the CDR3 is TGTGCCAGCAGCCCCCCGGACGGGCAATATAGCAATCAGCCCCAGCATTTT. Protein: CASSPPDGQYSNQPQHF.

The chain has TRBV7-9 and TRBJ1-6; 8 bases align to TRBD1. CDR1 and CDR2 from the germline V gene are SEHNR and FQNEAQ (reference sequence). V was clipped by 4 bases and J by 8 bases; unmatched bases: 4. The CDR3 has 14 amino acids. This CDR3 is CASSSGGSDSPLHF. CDR3 sequence (DNA): TGTGCCAGCAGCTCAGGGGGCTCGGATTCACCCCTCCACTTT.

The rearrangement links TRBV29-1 to TRBJ2-7; 14 bases agree with TRBD2. Unmatched junction bases numbered 3, after V lost 6 bases and J lost 2 bases. This CDR3 comprises 14 residues. The V gene's germline CDR1 is SQVTM and CDR2 ANQGSEA. This chain's CDR3 is CSVEGLAGAYEQYF. CDR3 nucleotide sequence: TGCAGCGTCGAGGGACTAGCGGGAGCCTACGAGCAGTACTTC.

This clonotype has ten or more counts. The V and J genes are TRBV25-1 and TRBJ1-1; D unresolved. V lost 7 bases and J lost 1, with 13 bases in between. The CDR3 has 14 residues. Germline assignment: CDR1 MGHDK and CDR2 SYGVNS. The CDR3 protein is CASTRPGRNTEAFF. The CDR3 coding sequence is TGTGCCAGCACCCGTCCGGGCCGGAACACTGAAGCTTTCTTT.

This chain uses TRBV5-5 with TRBJ2-7, with 11 bases that match TRBD2. The germline gives CDR1 SGHKS, CDR2 YYEKEE (reference sequence). CDR3 length: 15 amino acids. After removal of 5 bases from V and 6 bases from J, the junction contained 10 bases not matched to a gene. CDR3 protein: CASSLTSGVSAEQYF. Here the CDR3 DNA reads TGTGCCAGCAGTCTGACTAGCGGGGTCTCGGCCGAGCAGTACTTC.

In its sample, this clonotype was seen a few times. The chain carries TRBV6-6 and TRBJ2-5; 10 bases fit TRBD2. V was pared by 7 bases and J by 3 bases, with 14 bases of the junction left unmatched. In germline, CDR1 is MNHNY, CDR2 SVGAGI (reference sequence). This CDR3 spans 17 amino acids. CDR3 DNA: TGTGCCAGCACCAACGCGCAGCGGGGGGGCATGAAAGAGACCCAGTACTTC. Translating gives CASTNAQRGGMKETQYF.

This clonotype has at least ten counts. Germline and junction disagree at one end, which may indicate a read error. In nucleotides, the CDR3 is TGCAGTGCTCCGGACCGGTGGGCGAACGTCCTGACTTTC. As protein: CSAPDRWANVLTF. The V gene is TRBV20-1, the J gene TRBJ2-6, with D uncertain. Germline loops: CDR1 DFQATT, CDR2 SNEGSKA (reference sequence). This CDR3 spans 13 amino acids.

There are a few counts of this clonotype. The V gene is TRBV5-4, the J gene TRBJ2-3, with 7 positions matching TRBD2. CDR1 SGHNT and CDR2 YYREEE come from the germline V gene (reference sequence). The J segment lost 11 bases and the V segment lost 4 bases, leaving 13 bases of the junction unmatched. The CDR3 runs to 14 residues. The CDR3 sequence is CASSTGGGARKQYF. Written as DNA, the CDR3 is TGTGCCAGCAGCACGGGAGGTGGGGCGCGGAAGCAGTATTTT.

This clonotype was counted at least ten times. J is TRBJ2-7 and V is TRBV29-1; no clear D gene. CDR3 length: 15 residues. Trimming left V 3 bases short and J 0 bases short, with 15 bases between. CDR1 is SQVTM, CDR2 ANQGSEA, per germline. The CDR3 sequence: CSVETSVSYSYEQYF. The DNA of the CDR3 is TGCAGCGTTGAGACATCTGTTTCGTACTCCTACGAGCAGTACTTC.

This clonotype came up many times. The gene calls are TRBV11-2 and TRBJ2-6; D unresolved. The CDR3 extends over 17 amino acids. Trimming shortened V by 6 bases and J by 0 bases, and 15 bases separated the two germline ends. Looked up from germline, CDR1 is SGHAT and CDR2 is FQNNGV. The CDR3 sequence: CASRTLRGRSGANVLTF. The CDR3 DNA reads TGTGCCAGCAGGACCCTTCGAGGCCGCTCTGGGGCCAACGTCCTGACTTTC.

This clonotype has only a few counts. This rearrangement joins TRBV6-1 to TRBJ2-5, with a tentative D call TRBD2 (6 bases). The V gene lost 6 bases and the J gene lost 5 bases, with 16 bases spanning the gap. The germline CDR1 and CDR2 sequences are MNHNS and SASEGT. The CDR3 is made up of 14 amino acids. In DNA, the CDR3 is TGTGCCAGCAGCGCGGGAAGCCGAACCGAGACCCAGTACTTC. The encoded protein is CASSAGSRTETQYF.

This clonotype was recorded many times. The rearrangement links TRBV6-5 to TRBJ1-6, with D uncertain. The CDR3 is 13 amino acids. The germline gives CDR1 MNHEY, CDR2 SVGAGI. Between the trimmed V and J ends, which lost 2 bases and 9 bases, there was a span of 8 bases. DNA of the CDR3: TGTGCCAGCAGTTACAGGGAAAGTTCACCCCTCCACTTT. Translation gives CASSYRESSPLHF.

This clonotype was seen once. V usage is TRBV20-1 and J usage is TRBJ1-1; no firm D call. The CDR3 is 16 amino acids. CDR1 is DFQATT, CDR2 SNEGSKA, per germline (reference sequence). V dropped 1 base and J dropped 0 bases, with 15 bases sitting between them. Here the CDR3 DNA reads TGCAGTGCTAGAGGGCCCGGGAAGGCGCTGAACACTGAAGCTTTCTTT. It translates to CSARGPGKALNTEAFF.

V is TRBV19 and J is TRBJ2-1, with 9 bases fitting TRBD1. The length of the CDR3 is 17 residues. Trimming at V came to 7 bases and at J to 3 bases, leaving 13 bases not matched to a gene. The germline CDR1 and CDR2 sequences are LNHDA and SQIVND (reference sequence). The DNA of the CDR3 is TGTGCCAGTACTCTCCTCCCCCCGGGACAGGGCTACAATGAGCAGTTCTTC. Protein: CASTLLPPGQGYNEQFF.

The table lists this clonotype with a few counts. V is TRBV12-3 or TRBV12-4 and J is TRBJ2-3; possibly TRBD2 for D (7 bases). The CDR3 is made up of 14 amino acids. V was pared by 8 bases and J by 4 bases, with 16 bases between. DNA for the CDR3: TGTGCCAGCGTACCTGGGGGGGCCTCAGATACGCAGTATTTT. Translated, it gives CASVPGGASDTQYF.

The chain employs TRBV6-5 and TRBJ2-3; D is possibly TRBD2 (6 bases). This CDR3 is built from 13 residues. Germline V CDR1 and CDR2: MNHEY, SVGAGI. V shed 6 bases and J shed 2 bases, with 9 bases lying between them. CDR3 sequence reads: CASSPLATDTQYF. CDR3 nucleotide sequence: TGTGCCAGCAGCCCACTAGCCACAGATACGCAGTATTTT.

The sample holds many counts of this clonotype. The chain joins TRBV6-5 to TRBJ1-1; unclear D gene. V gave up 7 bases and J gave up 0 bases, with 12 bases separating them. CDR1 MNHEY and CDR2 SVGAGI come from the germline V gene. The CDR3 sequence is 14 residues long. CDR3 residues: CASTRNLMNTEAFF. CDR3 sequence (DNA): TGTGCCAGCACTCGAAACCTCATGAACACTGAAGCTTTCTTT.